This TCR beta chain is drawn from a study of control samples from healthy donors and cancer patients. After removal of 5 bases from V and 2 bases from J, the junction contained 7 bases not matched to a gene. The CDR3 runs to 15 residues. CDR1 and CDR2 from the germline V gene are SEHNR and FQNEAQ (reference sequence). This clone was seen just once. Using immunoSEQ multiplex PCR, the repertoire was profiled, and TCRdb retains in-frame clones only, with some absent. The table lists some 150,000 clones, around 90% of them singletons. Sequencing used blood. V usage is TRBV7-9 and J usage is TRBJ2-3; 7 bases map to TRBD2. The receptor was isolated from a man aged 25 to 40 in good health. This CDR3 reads CASSRPSGSTDTQYF. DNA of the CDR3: TGTGCCAGCAGCAGACCTAGCGGATCCACAGATACGCAGTATTTT. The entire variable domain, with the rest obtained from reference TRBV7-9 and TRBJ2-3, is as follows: DTGVSQNPRHKITKRGQNVTFRCDPISEHNRLYWYRQTLGQGPEFLTYFQNEAQLEKSRLLSDRFSAERPKGSFSTLEIQRTEQGDSAMYLCASSRPSGSTDTQYFGPGTRLTVL.